Listed here are 18 T cell receptor beta chains from one sample, sequenced in a study of long-term antiretroviral therapy in people with HIV. Runs used v3.0 of the immunoSEQ assay and were done at survey level. Sequencing used immunoSEQ multiplex PCR; TCRdb keeps in-frame clones, though not all of them. Among around 30,000 clones listed, approximately 85% were seen once. The specimen comprised unsorted PBMCs, sampled 3 years after starting antiretroviral therapy. The receptors were sampled from a man aged 35 to 55 with HIV.

J is TRBJ2-7 and V is TRBV6-1; weak D call: TRBD1 (6 bases). The CDR3 runs 14 residues. Germline assignment: CDR1 MNHNS and CDR2 SASEGT. V was cut by 1 base and J by 2 bases, with 9 bases left in between. In nucleotides, the CDR3 is TGTGCCAGCAGTGAAGGGTGGGGGCCCTACGAGCAGTACTTC. It translates to CASSEGWGPYEQYF.

The chain joins TRBV14 to TRBJ1-3, with D possibly being TRBD1 (5 bases). Trimming shortened V by 0 bases and J by 4 bases, and 10 bases separated the two germline ends. The germline V gene has CDR1 SGHDN and CDR2 FVKESK. The CDR3 sequence is 15 residues long. CDR3 sequence (DNA): TGTGCCAGCAGCCAAGAGGGGCTACTGGGAAACACCATATATTTT. Protein sequence: CASSQEGLLGNTIYF.

The chain recombines TRBV5-6 with TRBJ2-1, with D unclear. The ends were cut back, 4 bases at V and 5 bases at J, with 7 bases in the middle. The CDR3 totals 12 residues. The germline V gene encodes CDR1 SGHDT and CDR2 YYEEEE. The CDR3 loop reads CASSRYNNEQFF. CDR3 sequence (DNA): TGTGCCAGCAGCCGATATAACAATGAGCAGTTCTTC.

The chain joins TRBV11-2 to TRBJ2-5, with 14 bases that match TRBD2. The trim removed 1 base at V and 3 bases at J, leaving 4 bases unmatched. The germline CDR1 and CDR2 sequences are SGHAT and FQNNGV. The CDR3 length is 17 residues. The DNA for the CDR3 is TGTGCCAGCAGCTTAGCCCAGACTAGCGGGAGGGAAGAGACCCAGTACTTC. Translation: CASSLAQTSGREETQYF.

This chain connects TRBV5-6 to TRBJ2-2; TRBD2 matches at 14 bases. The germline V gene encodes CDR1 SGHDT and CDR2 YYEEEE. With V trimmed by 2 bases and J by 0 bases, 6 bases remained unmatched. CDR3 length equals 19 residues. CDR3 sequence: CASSFGLAGGSANTGELFF. In DNA, the CDR3 is TGTGCCAGCAGCTTTGGACTAGCGGGAGGCTCCGCGAACACCGGGGAGCTGTTTTTT.

The chain links TRBV7-3 to TRBJ1-1; TRBD1 might be the D (5 bases). The CDR3 has 13 amino acids. V was clipped by 5 bases and J by 1 base, with 8 bases between them. Germline V lookup: CDR1 SGHTA, CDR2 FQGTGA. The CDR3 coding sequence is TGTGCCAGCAGCCAGGACAAGAACACTGAAGCTTTCTTT. This codes for CASSQDKNTEAFF.

The chain combines TRBV4-2 with TRBJ2-3; TRBD2 agrees at 12 bases. The CDR3 totals 19 residues. J gave up 4 bases and V 0 bases, and 11 bases lay outside the gene matches. Germline V gives CDR1 LGHNA, CDR2 YNFKEQ. The CDR3 reads CASSQERAGLAGPADTQYF. CDR3 in DNA: TGTGCCAGCAGCCAAGAGCGAGCCGGACTAGCGGGGCCAGCAGATACGCAGTATTTT.

V and J are TRBV6-5 and TRBJ1-2; 9 positions match TRBD1. V shed 1 base, J shed 6 bases, and the junction held 3 bases outside the gene matches. CDR1 and CDR2 (germline): MNHEY, SVGAGI. The CDR3 spans 14 residues. The CDR3 loop reads CASSYWGQGDGYTF. CDR3 coding DNA: TGTGCCAGCAGTTACTGGGGACAGGGAGATGGCTACACCTTC.

The J gene is TRBJ2-1, the V gene TRBV10-3; D call uncertain. CDR1 ENHRY and CDR2 SYGVKD come from the germline V gene. This CDR3 has 13 amino acids. V gave up 3 bases and J gave up 4 bases, with 7 bases separating them. The CDR3 region has the DNA TGTGCCATCAGTGAAAGGGATTACAATGAGCAGTTCTTC. It is translated as CAISERDYNEQFF.

The V call is TRBV6-5, the J call TRBJ1-1; D unclear. This CDR3 has 15 residues. From germline, CDR1 is MNHEY and CDR2 SVGAGI. V lost 0 bases to trimming and J lost 3 bases, with 11 bases between them. CDR3 in amino acids: CASSYSRGWDTEAFF. The CDR3 coding sequence is TGTGCCAGCAGTTACTCGCGGGGATGGGACACTGAAGCTTTCTTT.

This clone was detected once. This rearrangement joins TRBV2 to TRBJ2-7, with 7 bases lining up with TRBD1. Germline CDR1 SNHLY, CDR2 FYNNEI. The junction had 6 bases not matched to a gene; V was cut back by 7 bases and J by 3 bases. The CDR3 has 13 amino acids. In DNA, the CDR3 is TGTGCCAGCACCCAACAGGGGCTCTACGAGCAGTACTTC. Amino acid sequence: CASTQQGLYEQYF.

This chain uses TRBV5-6 with TRBJ1-4; D is undetermined. Germline CDR1 and CDR2: SGHDT and YYEEEE. This CDR3 contains 12 residues. The V gene lost 2 bases and the J gene lost 10 bases, with 9 bases spanning the gap. CDR3 DNA: TGTGCCAGCAGCTTCGGAGCCGGAAAACTGTTTTTT. It specifies CASSFGAGKLFF.

The chain couples TRBV9 to TRBJ1-2; 7 bases align to TRBD1. Germline CDR1 reads SGDLS; CDR2 reads YYNGEE. The CDR3 has 14 amino acids. After removal of 3 bases from V and 4 bases from J, the junction contained 6 bases not matched to a gene. Written as DNA, the CDR3 is TGTGCCAGCAGCGGAGGGGGCAGGGGCTATGGCTACACCTTC. It codes for CASSGGGRGYGYTF.

V is TRBV5-8 and J is TRBJ1-5; the D gene is possibly TRBD1 (6 bases). V was trimmed by 4 bases and J by 3 bases, leaving 11 bases between them. Germline V lookup: CDR1 SGHTS, CDR2 YDEGEE. This CDR3 is 14 amino acids long. The CDR3 here is CASSHRVVNQPQHF. The CDR3 nucleotides are TGTGCCAGCAGCCACAGGGTTGTCAATCAGCCCCAGCATTTT.

This clone was seen more than once but under ten times. CDR3 coding DNA: TGTGCCAGCAGTGACCAGGAGAGCTCTGGGGCCAACGTCCTGACTTTC. The encoded protein is CASSDQESSGANVLTF. The V and J genes are TRBV2 and TRBJ2-6, with D hard to call. Germline-derived CDR1 and CDR2 are SNHLY and FYNNEI. The CDR3 totals 16 residues. V was cut by 3 bases and J by 0 bases, with 9 bases left in between. Using reference TRBV2 and TRBJ2-6 for the parts outside the CDR3, the full variable domain is EPEVTQTPSHQVTQMGQEVILRCVPISNHLYFYWYRQILGQKVEFLVSFYNNEISEKSEIFDDQFSVERPDGSNFTLKIRSTKLEDSAMYFCASSDQESSGANVLTFGAGSRLTVL.

The chain is built from TRBV30 and TRBJ2-3; D ambiguous. Trimming took off 2 bases at V and 8 bases at J, with 17 bases between the two ends. The CDR3 is 14 residues long. CDR1 is GTSNPN and CDR2 is SVGIG in the germline V gene (reference sequence). The CDR3 DNA reads TGTGCCTGGAGTAATCGAGCGAGCGCTGGTACGCAGTATTTT. Translated, it gives CAWSNRASAGTQYF.

V is TRBV30 and J is TRBJ2-1, with a weak D call TRBD2 (5 bases). V dropped 5 bases and J dropped 7 bases, with 12 bases sitting between them. Germline CDR1 reads GTSNPN; CDR2 reads SVGIG (reference sequence). The CDR3 sequence is 12 residues long. The CDR3 loop is CAWVGIANEQFF. The CDR3 DNA reads TGTGCCTGGGTCGGTATAGCGAATGAGCAGTTCTTC.

This clone came up a few times. This chain uses TRBV7-9 with TRBJ2-7; D is undetermined. V dropped 5 bases and J dropped 3 bases, with 8 bases sitting between them. From germline, CDR1 is SEHNR and CDR2 FQNEAQ (reference sequence). CDR3 size: 12 residues. The CDR3 spells CASSPDNYEQYF. The CDR3 DNA reads as TGTGCCAGCAGCCCTGACAACTACGAGCAGTACTTC.